The 31 T cell receptor beta chains presented below share a single source sample, sequenced in a study of T-cell memory formation after mild COVID-19. TCRdb redid the calling of the 5' RACE reads with MiXCR, one entry per CDR3 protein. The table includes 580,000 or so distinct CDR3 sequences, around 16% detected once. The sequencing sample was made of PBMCs or a T cell subset sorted from them (not recorded which). The receptors here all came from an adult woman who had mild COVID-19 (a few samples of this study predate the infection). Cell type and time point are not known.

V usage is TRBV15 and J usage is TRBJ1-3; 8 nucleotides match TRBD1. From germline, CDR1 is LNHNV and CDR2 YYDKDF (reference sequence). With V trimmed by 5 bases and J by 7 bases, 13 bases remained unmatched. The CDR3 has 16 residues. The DNA of the CDR3 is TGTGCCACCAGCGGAGGGTTCGGGACAGGACAGAACACCATATATTTT. Encoded protein: CATSGGFGTGQNTIYF.

The gene calls are TRBV7-8 and TRBJ2-7; TRBD2 matches 11 bases. Germline CDR1 is SGHVS and CDR2 is FQNEAQ. The CDR3 length is 16 residues. Trimming took 1 base from V and 11 from J; bases not matched to a gene: 13. The CDR3, as DNA: TGTGCCAGCAGCTTAGGCCGGCGGACTAGCGGGCAATCGGAGTACTTC. Residues: CASSLGRRTSGQSEYF.

V and J are TRBV27 and TRBJ1-2; TRBD1 agrees at 7 bases. CDR1 is MNHEY and CDR2 is SMNVEV in the germline V gene (reference sequence). The CDR3 covers 15 residues. The junction had 12 bases not matched to a gene; V was cut back by 4 bases and J by 7 bases. The CDR3 DNA follows: TGTGCCAGCAGTTCTCTCCGGGACAGAGTTTCTGGCTACACCTTC. Translation gives CASSSLRDRVSGYTF.

This chain links TRBV6-5 with TRBJ2-4; 8 bases match TRBD2. CDR3 length equals 17 residues. J was trimmed by 1 base and V by 0 bases; bases with no gene match: 5. Per the germline V gene, CDR1 is MNHEY and CDR2 is SVGAGI. Here the CDR3 reads CASSYSKGLGAKNIQYF. The CDR3 DNA sequence: TGTGCCAGCAGTTACTCGAAGGGACTAGGTGCCAAAAACATTCAGTACTTC.

This sequence joins TRBV6-1 and TRBJ1-2; a weak D match, TRBD1 (6 bases). This CDR3 contains 13 residues. Trimming took off 9 bases at V and 2 bases at J, with 13 bases between the two ends. The germline gives CDR1 MNHNS, CDR2 SASEGT. In nucleotides, the CDR3 is TGTGCCAGTGACAGGCAACTCAACTATGGCTACACCTTC. It yields the protein CASDRQLNYGYTF.

The CDR3, as DNA: TGTGCCAGCAGTCTGTCCGGGACAGGGGGGGTTGGCTACACCTTC. Translation: CASSLSGTGGVGYTF. The chain couples TRBV12-3 or TRBV12-4 to TRBJ1-2; 11 nucleotides line up with TRBD1. Losses at the gene ends were 5 bases for V and 7 bases for J; bases not matched to a gene: 9. CDR3 size: 15 residues.

The chain couples TRBV7-9 to TRBJ2-2; D possibly corresponds to TRBD2 (5 bases). The CDR3 contains 13 residues. Trimming cost V 5 bases and J 6 bases, with 10 bases left between them. Germline CDR1 is SEHNR and CDR2 is FQNEAQ (reference sequence). This CDR3 reads CASSKRGSGELFF. The CDR3 coding sequence is TGTGCCAGCAGCAAAAGAGGGTCCGGGGAGCTGTTTTTT.

This clonotype was picked up a small number of times. The V call is TRBV18, the J call TRBJ2-7, with D possibly matching TRBD1 (6 bases). This CDR3 region has 15 residues. The germline V gene has CDR1 KGHSH and CDR2 LQKENI. With 6 bases removed from V and 2 bases from J, the gap between germline ends came to 17 bases. This chain's CDR3 is CASSTDRDNTYEQYF. In nucleotides, the CDR3 is TGTGCCAGCTCGACCGACCGGGACAACACCTACGAGCAGTACTTC. The full variable domain, in which reference TRBV18 and TRBJ2-7 provide the parts outside the CDR3, is NAGVMQNPRHLVRRRGQEARLRCSPMKGHSHVYWYRQLPEEGLKFMVYLQKENIIDESGMPKERFSAEFPKEGPSILRIQQVVRGDSAAYFCASSTDRDNTYEQYFGPGTRLTVT.

This clonotype was observed at least ten times. This chain links TRBV12-3 or TRBV12-4 with TRBJ1-1; no firm D call. Trimming took off 6 bases at V and 1 base at J, with 9 bases between the two ends. The CDR3 spans 13 residues. The CDR3 DNA is TGTGCCAGCAGGACTCAAACGAACACTGAAGCTTTCTTT. It is translated as CASRTQTNTEAFF.

CDR3 residues: CATSTGLFDGYTF. The CDR3 DNA follows: TGTGCCACCAGCACCGGACTCTTCGATGGCTACACCTTC. The chain uses TRBV15 and TRBJ1-2, with D uncertain. This CDR3 spans 13 amino acids. CDR1 is LNHNV, CDR2 YYDKDF, per germline (reference sequence). V shed 4 bases and J shed 6 bases, with 12 bases lying between them. The full variable domain, in which reference TRBV15 and TRBJ1-2 provide the parts outside the CDR3, is DAMVIQNPRYQVTQFGKPVTLSCSQTLNHNVMYWYQQKSSQAPKLLFHYYDKDFNNEADTPDNFQSRRPNTSFCFLDIRSPGLGDTAMYLCATSTGLFDGYTFGSGTRLTVV.

This clonotype was counted between two and nine times. V is TRBV11-3 and J is TRBJ1-3, with a possible D match to TRBD1 (6 bases). The germline V gene has CDR1 SGHNT and CDR2 YENEEA. V lost 5 bases and J 2 bases, leaving 19 bases between the germline ends. This CDR3 has 17 amino acids. The CDR3 spells CASSPGQRRRTGNTIYF. Written as DNA, the CDR3 is TGTGCCAGCAGCCCCGGACAGAGGAGGAGGACTGGAAACACCATATATTTT.

This clonotype was counted between two and nine times. The V gene is TRBV19, the J gene TRBJ2-1; D is undetermined. CDR3 length: 13 amino acids. In germline, CDR1 is LNHDA, CDR2 SQIVND (reference sequence). V dropped 5 bases and J dropped 4 bases, with 9 bases sitting between them. The DNA of the CDR3 is TGTGCCAGTAGTCCGACTCAATACAATGAGCAGTTCTTC. Its protein product is CASSPTQYNEQFF.

This clonotype was found a few times. The chain combines TRBV12-3 or TRBV12-4 with TRBJ2-3; 7 bases line up with TRBD1. Trimming removed 7 bases from V and 7 bases from J; junction bases left unmatched: 11. This CDR3 contains 14 residues. CDR3 amino acids: CASTWAGGKHTQYF. As DNA, the CDR3 is TGTGCCAGCACCTGGGCAGGGGGAAAACATACGCAGTATTTT.

This clonotype appeared once. The chain links TRBV7-9 to TRBJ2-6; no firm D call. The ends were cut back, 5 bases at V and 0 bases at J, with 8 bases in the middle. The CDR3 sequence is 15 residues long. The germline CDR1 and CDR2 sequences are SEHNR and FQNEAQ (reference sequence). The DNA for the CDR3 is TGTGCCAGCAGCCGAGAACCCTCTGGGGCCAACGTCCTGACTTTC. This encodes CASSREPSGANVLTF.

This clonotype came up a few times. The V gene is TRBV29-1, the J gene TRBJ1-4; 8 bases agree with TRBD1. Germline CDR1 SQVTM, CDR2 ANQGSEA. The trim removed 5 bases at V and 0 bases at J, leaving 14 bases unmatched. The CDR3 is 18 amino acids. The CDR3, as DNA: TGCAGCGTTCTGGGGGGGACAGGCCCCTTTGCAACTAATGAAAAACTGTTTTTT. Amino acids: CSVLGGTGPFATNEKLFF. Filled out from reference TRBV29-1 and TRBJ1-4, the complete variable domain reads SAVISQKPSRDICQRGTSLTIQCQVDSQVTMMFWYRQQPGQSLTLIATANQGSEATYESGFVIDKFPISRPNLTFSTLTVSNMSPEDSSIYLCSVLGGTGPFATNEKLFFGSGTQLSVL.

This rearrangement joins TRBV2 to TRBJ2-1, with 8 bases lining up with TRBD2. The CDR3 runs 15 residues. Trimming at V came to 7 bases and at J to 7 bases, leaving 12 bases not matched to a gene. Looked up from germline, CDR1 is SNHLY and CDR2 is FYNNEI. The CDR3 loop is CASIQLGGAWNEQFF. The DNA for the CDR3 is TGTGCCAGCATTCAACTCGGGGGGGCCTGGAATGAGCAGTTCTTC.

This clonotype was counted between two and nine times. A far bigger clonotype differs at one base, so this is likely a read error. The gene calls are TRBV7-2 and TRBJ2-3; D ambiguous. The CDR3 runs to 11 residues. Trimming removed 6 bases from V and 1 base from J, with 2 bases in between. Per germline, CDR1 SGHTA and CDR2 FQGNSA. The CDR3 DNA sequence: TGTGCCAGCAGGCGCACAGATACGCAGTATTTT. This encodes CASRRTDTQYF.

The rearrangement uses TRBV29-1 and TRBJ1-2; no clear D. This CDR3 region has 15 residues. The V end lost 4 bases, the J end lost 1 base, and 16 bases lay between the germline ends. CDR1 and CDR2 from the germline V gene are SQVTM and ANQGSEA. CDR3 DNA sequence: TGCAGCGTTGGCCCTGGGCAGGAGATTAACTATGGCTACACCTTC. Translating it yields CSVGPGQEINYGYTF.

This clonotype has a handful of counts. The chain couples TRBV29-1 to TRBJ2-3; tentative D call: TRBD2 (7 bases). The CDR3 is 16 residues long. Germline CDR1 reads SQVTM; CDR2 reads ANQGSEA. The V end was cut by 4 bases, the J end by 1 base, with 18 bases between. The CDR3: CSVAGGRGGRTDTQYF. For the CDR3, the DNA is TGCAGCGTTGCCGGGGGGCGCGGGGGTCGCACAGATACGCAGTATTTT.

The CDR3 DNA follows: TGTGCCAGCAGCCAAGGTCTTGGAGCGAGTGAGCAGTTCTTC. This sequence encodes CASSQGLGASEQFF. The chain couples TRBV7-9 to TRBJ2-1; D is undetermined. Germline lookup yields CDR1 SEHNR and CDR2 FQNEAQ (reference sequence). Trimming pared 5 bases from V and 9 bases from J, leaving 17 bases between. CDR3 size: 14 residues.

The sample holds a few counts of this clonotype. This chain links TRBV5-1 with TRBJ2-1; D might be TRBD1 (5 bases). In germline, CDR1 is SGHRS, CDR2 YFSETQ. CDR3 length: 17 residues. Trimming took off 0 bases at V and 3 bases at J, with 16 bases between the two ends. CDR3 protein: CASSLAPPGPSYNEQFF. The CDR3 DNA is TGCGCCAGCAGCTTGGCCCCCCCAGGGCCCAGCTACAATGAGCAGTTCTTC.

The chain is built from TRBV25-1 and TRBJ2-7, with 7 bases matching TRBD2. J was trimmed by 2 bases and V by 7 bases; bases with no gene match: 5. The CDR3 length is 13 residues. Germline V gene data show CDR1 as MGHDK and CDR2 as SYGVNS. The CDR3 reads CASTRGEPYEQYF. As DNA, the CDR3 is TGTGCCAGCACCCGGGGGGAGCCCTACGAGCAGTACTTC.

This clonotype was found many times. One junction end does not reproduce the germline sequence, and a read error may be involved. This rearrangement joins TRBV7-9 to TRBJ2-7; possibly TRBD1 or TRBD2 for D (5 bases each). Germline V gives CDR1 SEHNR, CDR2 FQNEAQ (reference sequence). The CDR3 contains 13 residues. CDR3 amino acids: CASSLVGGYEQYF. As DNA, the CDR3 is TGCGCCAGCAGCTTGGTTGGGGGATACGAGCAGTACTTC.

Only a few counts were recorded for this clonotype. This chain uses TRBV4-1 with TRBJ2-2, with TRBD1 as a possible D gene (5 bases). The CDR3 spans 15 residues. V was shortened by 0 bases and J by 4 bases, with 9 bases between the two germline ends. Germline loops: CDR1 MGHRA, CDR2 YSYEKL. The DNA for the CDR3 is TGCGCCAGCAGCCAAGAAAAGGGGCGCACCGGGGAGCTGTTTTTT. Translation gives CASSQEKGRTGELFF.

This clonotype was counted between two and nine times. The chain has TRBV5-1 and TRBJ2-5; 8 nucleotides line up with TRBD1. CDR1 is SGHRS and CDR2 is YFSETQ in the germline V gene. Germline trimming cut 1 base from V and 2 bases from J; bases unmatched to any gene: 22. The CDR3 loop spans 21 amino acids. The CDR3, as DNA: TGCGCCAGCAGCTTGATCGGGGGAGATTTGGACAGGGAGCAATGGCAAGAGACCCAGTACTTC. This sequence encodes CASSLIGGDLDREQWQETQYF.

This clonotype has just a few counts. This chain joins TRBV19 and TRBJ2-7, with TRBD2 identical over 13 bases. The CDR3 spans 15 residues. Trimming cost V 8 bases and J 5 bases; bases outside gene matches: 9. Germline CDR1 LNHDA, CDR2 SQIVND (reference sequence). The CDR3, as DNA: TGTGCCAGTCAACTAGCGGGAGGGCCCGTGGACGAGCAGTACTTC. It specifies CASQLAGGPVDEQYF.

The chain uses TRBV6-1 and TRBJ2-5; D might be TRBD2 (6 bases). The CDR3 length is 14 residues. Trimming removed 7 bases at V and 1 base at J, with 13 bases between. The germline V gene encodes CDR1 MNHNS and CDR2 SASEGT. The CDR3, as DNA: TGTGCCAGCACCGACGGAGGGTTCCAAGAGACCCAGTACTTC. Translated, it gives CASTDGGFQETQYF.

This clonotype was found a few times. V gene TRBV3-1 combines with J gene TRBJ2-1; D unresolved. This CDR3 has 12 residues. The germline gives CDR1 LGHDT, CDR2 YNNKEL (reference sequence). V lost 3 bases to trimming and J lost 9 bases, with 9 bases between them. The CDR3 reads CASSHLAPEQFF. CDR3 DNA: TGTGCCAGCAGCCATTTGGCCCCTGAGCAGTTCTTC.

This clonotype was picked up a small number of times. This chain links TRBV12-3 or TRBV12-4 with TRBJ2-3; D unclear. The CDR3 is 13 residues long. V was trimmed by 4 bases and J by 6 bases, leaving 11 bases between them. CDR3 nucleotide sequence: TGTGCCAGCAGTTCCCAACGCCTGGATACGCAGTATTTT. It yields the protein CASSSQRLDTQYF.

This clonotype has ten or more counts. The CDR3, as DNA: TGTGCCAGCAGCTTGTTGTCCGGGGCTAACAATGAGCAGTTCTTC. Translation gives CASSLLSGANNEQFF. V is TRBV5-5 and J is TRBJ2-1; D tentatively reads TRBD1 or TRBD2 (5 bases each). The CDR3 is 15 amino acids. Germline CDR1 and CDR2: SGHKS and YYEKEE (reference sequence). V was trimmed by 1 base and J by 5 bases, leaving 13 bases between them.

The chain combines TRBV6-5 with TRBJ2-7; either TRBD1 or TRBD2 may fit D (6 bases each). The CDR3 length is 14 residues. V dropped 5 bases and J dropped 2 bases, with 13 bases sitting between them. Germline lookup yields CDR1 MNHEY and CDR2 SVGAGI. CDR3 loop: CASSESGATYEQYF. The CDR3 DNA sequence: TGTGCCAGCAGTGAGTCGGGGGCAACCTACGAGCAGTACTTC.